This T cell receptor beta chain was sequenced for a study of T cell responses to AZD1222 COVID-19 vaccine (dated by TCRdb to about 2021). Study-wide context: AZD1222 recipients with second doses at about 4 weeks or about 12 weeks were pooled, because spike-specific TCR depth and breadth did not differ between schedules. A total of 230 or so trial participants underwent TCR sequencing, of whom roughly 210 received two doses of AZD1222 and around 25 received two doses of the MenACWY control vaccine. Trial participants were enrolled by age into subgroups of 18-55, 56-69 and 70-plus years, and around 150, 28 and 57 TCR-sequenced participants, respectively, were included in these subgroups. On the study overall, not on this receptor specifically: The 56-69-year group was small, and its depth increase did not reach significance, likely because of low power. Participants were mostly white British and included more females than males, and it was suggested by the authors that clonal diversity may have been underestimated. Because no day 14 peak-response samples were available, the repertoires could be characterized only after the peak T cell response. Epitopes outside the regions mutated in the B.1.351 and B.1.1.7 variants were reportedly recognized by nearly half of the unique spike-specific TCRs. Vaccine-associated CD4 TCRs spanned the whole spike protein, with dominant responses in regions 160-218 and 743-854. Conclusions about previously exposed vaccinees are limited because only six or seven AZD1222 recipients were SARS-CoV-2 seropositive at baseline. After two AZD1222 doses, spike-specific TCR breadth and depth were significantly higher than at day 0 and than in MenACWY recipients.

The sample's time point label, decoded: baseline before first vaccination. Samples from vaccinated people were obtained from the UK trials COV001 and COV002, which included a single-blind randomized controlled phase 2/3 trial of AZD1222 (ChAdOx1 nCoV-19) in healthy adults. Trial participant PBMC samples were collected at day 0 and day 28 after the second dose for TCRbeta chain sequencing. The CDR3 regions of human TCRbeta chains were subjected to immunosequencing. As for the authors' bioinformatics: Repertoire TCRs were checked for matches against a reference library of SARS-CoV-2-specific TCRs that had been generated using the MIRA antigen-specificity platform. Breadth meant the fraction of unique TCRs that were SARS-CoV-2-associated, whereas depth meant the fraction of total T cells that were SARS-CoV-2-associated. Using the MIRA data, every spike-specific TCR was mapped to the spike region that the TCR reacted to and assigned to either a CD4 or a CD8 class. Log10-transformed breadth and depth values were compared by one-way ANOVA with Sidak's multiple comparisons tests. Drawn from immuneACCESS, this table holds only the in-frame rearrangements with V and J called that TCRdb kept. Clones are partly lost; checked studies trace under half to an unresolved V gene and leave the rest unexplained. The D gene and trimming were derived from the DNA, and the V and J assignments and clone size from that table. A total of about 140,000 clones appear in this sample, around nine tenths of them only once. Of the sample, about 3.5% falls within the top ten clones.

Worth noting for this clone: Its antigen is not yet known. Base-call qualities are not available, and no considerably larger clone is one nucleotide away.

Relative to germline, V is 5 bases shorter and J is 1 base shorter, with 5 bases between their ends. Measured from the cysteine to the phenylalanine, the CDR3 is 13 residues long. Only the CDR3 portion is preserved as DNA: 39 bases, with reading frame beginning at the first base. From a lookup of the germline V gene (reference sequence), CDR1 and CDR2 are MNHEY and SMNVEV. The sequence was collected from an adult in good health. The sample here was peripheral blood, taken on day 0 of AZD1222 vaccination. The V and J genes are TRBV27 and TRBJ1-4; the D gene cannot be named for sure. The CDR3 region: CASSMGTNEKLFF. The nucleotides are TGTGCCAGCAGTATGGGAACTAATGAAAAACTGTTTTTT. Outside the CDR3, residues come from the reference TRBV27 and TRBJ1-4 proteins, so the full variable domain is: EAQVTQNPRYLITVTGKKLTVTCSQNMNHEYMSWYRQDPGLGLRQIYYSMNVEVTDKGDVPEGYKVSRKEKRNFPLILESPSPNQTSLYFCASSMGTNEKLFFGSGTQLSVL.